Below are 14 T cell receptor beta chains sequenced from a single sample in a study of shared clonotypes between healthy human individuals. The method was immunoSEQ multiplex PCR; TCRdb's version includes in-frame clones alone and lacks a portion of them. The data contain around 700,000 clones, around 73% of them seen just once; the ten biggest clones take up 1.5% to 2%. The sequencing sample was made of memory CD4+ T cells sorted from blood. Sample subset: CD45RA-negative fraction. Receptors were obtained from a woman aged 25 to 39 in good health.

This clone was counted only a few times. J is TRBJ2-5 and V is TRBV5-5; 11 bases match TRBD2. The CDR3 totals 15 residues. Germline V gives CDR1 SGHKS, CDR2 YYEKEE (reference sequence). With 5 bases clipped from V and 7 bases from J, the junction kept 10 bases outside the gene matches. CDR3 in DNA: TGTGCCAGCAGTGAGGGGGGTCTAGCGGGAGGGACCCAGTACTTC. It encodes CASSEGGLAGGTQYF. Based on the CDR3 plus reference TRBV5-5 and TRBJ2-5, the full variable domain is DAGVTQSPTHLIKTRGQQVTLRCSPISGHKSVSWYQQVLGQGPQFIFQYYEKEERGRGNFPDRFSARQFPNYSSELNVNALLLGDSALYLCASSEGGLAGGTQYFGPGTRLLVL.

The chain has TRBV19 and TRBJ2-7; D might be TRBD1 or TRBD2, each matching 5 bases. The germline V gene has CDR1 LNHDA and CDR2 SQIVND (reference sequence). Trimming left V 1 base short and J 2 bases short, with 12 bases between. The CDR3 spans 15 residues. The CDR3 protein is CASSIAWDGAYEQYF. The DNA of the CDR3 is TGTGCCAGTAGTATAGCCTGGGACGGAGCCTACGAGCAGTACTTC. Variable domain in full (rest from reference TRBV19 and TRBJ2-7): DGGITQSPKYLFRKEGQNVTLSCEQNLNHDAMYWYRQDPGQGLRLIYYSQIVNDFQKGDIAEGYSVSREKKESFPLTVTSAQKNPTAFYLCASSIAWDGAYEQYFGPGTRLTVT.

Worth noting for this clone: This specimen includes other DNA sequences encoding the same CDR3. V and J are TRBV19 and TRBJ1-5; no reliable D call. The length of the CDR3 is 12 residues. Germline V lookup: CDR1 LNHDA, CDR2 SQIVND (reference sequence). The V end lost 3 bases, the J end lost 7 bases, and 7 bases lay between the germline ends. CDR3 in amino acids: CASSIRSQPQHF. CDR3 nucleotides: TGTGCCAGTAGTATCCGAAGCCAGCCCCAGCATTTT.

V usage is TRBV30 and J usage is TRBJ2-2; D ambiguous. V was clipped by 1 base and J by 5 bases, with 8 bases between them. CDR1 is GTSNPN and CDR2 is SVGIG in the germline V gene (reference sequence). This CDR3 is 13 amino acids long. DNA for the CDR3: TGTGCCTGGAGTGAGTACCTAACCGGGGAGCTGTTTTTT. It is translated as CAWSEYLTGELFF.

The J gene is TRBJ1-4, the V gene TRBV6-5; possibly TRBD1 for D (5 bases). CDR1 MNHEY and CDR2 SVGAGI come from the germline V gene. Trimming took off 2 bases at V and 7 bases at J, with 14 bases between the two ends. The CDR3 runs 15 residues. The CDR3 loop reads CASSYGASASEKLFF. The CDR3 coding sequence is TGTGCCAGCAGTTACGGGGCCTCGGCCTCTGAAAAACTGTTTTTT.

The chain employs TRBV15 and TRBJ2-6; D is ambiguous. CDR3 size: 15 residues. Trimming took off 3 bases at V and 1 base at J, with 7 bases between the two ends. CDR1 is LNHNV and CDR2 is YYDKDF in the germline V gene (reference sequence). The CDR3 DNA reads as TGTGCCACCAGCAGTACGGTGTCTGGGGCCAACGTCCTGACTTTC. Translation: CATSSTVSGANVLTF.

The chain has TRBV28 and TRBJ1-1; D gene ambiguous. V was shortened by 5 bases and J by 6 bases, with 13 bases between the two germline ends. From germline, CDR1 is MDHEN and CDR2 SYDVKM. The CDR3 length is 13 residues. CDR3 region: CASSGMPVAEAFF. The CDR3 coding sequence is TGTGCCAGCAGTGGTATGCCGGTCGCTGAAGCTTTCTTT.

The chain employs TRBV5-6 and TRBJ2-4; the match to TRBD1 covers 8 bases. The CDR3 runs to 14 residues. Unmatched junction bases numbered 4, after V lost 1 base and J lost 7 bases. The germline CDR1 and CDR2 sequences are SGHDT and YYEEEE. The CDR3 DNA reads as TGTGCCAGCAGCTTGTGGACAGGGCTGAACATTCAGTACTTC. It specifies CASSLWTGLNIQYF.

J is TRBJ2-7 and V is TRBV6-5, with 7 bases lining up with TRBD2. The V and J ends lost 0 bases and 2 bases, in that order; junction bases with no gene match: 4. The CDR3 covers 15 residues. Germline V gene lookup returns CDR1 MNHEY and CDR2 SVGAGI. CDR3 DNA: TGTGCCAGCAGTTACTCGCTAGCGGAGGCCTACGAGCAGTACTTC. This gives the protein CASSYSLAEAYEQYF.

This clone was found a few times. This chain uses TRBV6-5 with TRBJ1-1; a possible D gene is TRBD1 (6 bases). Germline CDR1 reads MNHEY; CDR2 reads SVGAGI. Trimming removed 8 bases at V and 11 bases at J, with 15 bases between. The CDR3 is 11 residues long. The CDR3 reads CASSEAGAAFF. CDR3 DNA sequence: TGTGCCAGCTCCGAAGCAGGGGCGGCTTTCTTT.

The chain joins TRBV5-1 to TRBJ2-7; D might be TRBD1 (5 bases). Germline V CDR1 and CDR2: SGHRS, YFSETQ. This CDR3 is built from 15 residues. Trimming removed 4 bases from V and 5 bases from J, with 19 bases in between. CDR3 loop: CASSTYDRKADEQYF. Written as DNA, the CDR3 is TGCGCCAGCAGCACCTACGACAGAAAAGCCGACGAGCAGTACTTC.

In nucleotides, the CDR3 is TGTGCCAGCAGCTTAGTGACCCCAGGGAGCAGGACGGTCTCTGGGGCCAACGTCCTGACTTTC. This sequence encodes CASSLVTPGSRTVSGANVLTF. The V call is TRBV7-6, the J call TRBJ2-6; D could derive from TRBD1 or TRBD2 (5 bases each). Germline V CDR1 and CDR2: SGHVS, FNYEAQ. This CDR3 is built from 21 residues. V gave up 1 base and J gave up 0 bases, with 22 bases separating them.

This clone was seen once. Other DNA sequences in this sample translate to the same CDR3. The DNA for the CDR3 is TGTGCCAGCAGTTCTTACGGACAGGGACGGACCTACGAGCAGTACTTC. It encodes CASSSYGQGRTYEQYF. J is TRBJ2-7 and V is TRBV27, with 8 bases identical to TRBD1. V trimming: 4 bases; J trimming: 2 bases; junction bases outside the gene matches: 10. The germline CDR1 and CDR2 sequences are MNHEY and SMNVEV (reference sequence). The CDR3 loop spans 16 amino acids.

The chain couples TRBV7-8 to TRBJ2-2; 7 nucleotides align to TRBD2. The CDR3 consists of 15 residues. Germline V lookup: CDR1 SGHVS, CDR2 FQNEAQ. Unmatched junction bases numbered 6, after V lost 5 bases and J lost 3 bases. CDR3 nucleotides: TGTGCCAGCAGCGTGGCTAGCGGTCACACCGGGGAGCTGTTTTTT. This gives the protein CASSVASGHTGELFF.